These T cell receptor beta chains were read from a single sample in a study of blood T cell repertoires in COVID-19. Produced via immunoSEQ multiplex PCR; TCRdb's table is partial and in-frame only. Among about 180,000 clones, 70% to 80% were seen once, and the ten largest hold 13% to 15%. Specimen: PBMCs or T cells enriched from blood (not recorded which). The receptors here all came from a man aged 60 to 75 who had been exposed to COVID-19. Both conserved end residues are part of each CDR3. A D gene is named only where the DNA matches it firmly. Rows may omit the clone size; those that give it use once, few, many or a size class.

j_call d_call v_call clone_size cdr3_aa cdr3_nt
TRBJ1-2 - TRBV3-1/TRBV3-2 - CASSQDRVNYGYTF TGTGCCAGCAGCCAAGACAGGGTGAACTATGGCTACACCTTC
TRBJ1-2 TRBD1 TRBV29-1 - CSVEPAGTGPGYTF TGCAGCGTTGAACCGGCCGGGACAGGACCGGGCTACACCTTC
TRBJ1-5 TRBD1 TRBV6-5 - CASRGTGGNQPQHF TGTGCCAGCAGAGGGACAGGGGGCAATCAGCCCCAGCATTTT
TRBJ1-1 - TRBV5-8 - CASSSKGAGLNTEAFF TGTGCCAGCAGCTCTAAAGGGGCAGGACTGAACACTGAAGCTTTCTTT
TRBJ1-1 - TRBV19 - CASISTPLDTEAFF TGTGCCAGTATCTCCACCCCACTTGACACTGAAGCTTTCTTT
TRBJ2-5 TRBD1 TRBV24-1 - CATSYGTGGGETQYF TGTGCCACCAGTTACGGGACAGGGGGCGGGGAGACCCAGTACTTC
TRBJ1-1 - TRBV27 - CASSFSGMNTEAFF TGTGCCAGCAGTTTCTCAGGTATGAACACTGAAGCTTTCTTT
TRBJ1-1 - TRBV6-2/TRBV6-3 - CASSDISRKNTEAFF TGTGCCAGCAGTGACATCTCACGGAAGAACACTGAAGCTTTCTTT
TRBJ1-2 - TRBV2 few CASRAQGVYGYTF TGTGCCAGCAGGGCGCAGGGTGTCTATGGCTACACCTTC
TRBJ2-2 - TRBV23-1 - CASSQSKQGNTGELFF TGCGCCAGCAGTCAATCGAAACAGGGGAACACCGGGGAGCTGTTTTTT
TRBJ1-2 - TRBV9 - CASSVARGYGYTF TGTGCCAGCAGCGTAGCCAGGGGCTATGGCTACACCTTC
TRBJ2-1 TRBD2 TRBV6-5 - CASRILAGVGEQFF TGTGCCAGCAGAATACTAGCGGGAGTAGGTGAGCAGTTCTTC
TRBJ2-1 TRBD2 TRBV11-3 - CASSLGLAGHNEQFF TGTGCCAGCAGCTTAGGACTAGCGGGACACAATGAGCAGTTCTTC
TRBJ2-5 - TRBV2 - CASTSGFQETQYF TGTGCCAGCACCTCAGGGTTCCAAGAGACCCAGTACTTC
TRBJ1-6 - TRBV28 few CASRPTGSSYNSPLHF TGTGCCAGCAGGCCCACAGGGAGCTCCTATAATTCACCCCTCCACTTT
TRBJ1-4 - TRBV6-5 many CASSYTALGTNEKLFF TGTGCCAGCAGTTACACAGCTCTGGGAACTAATGAAAAACTGTTTTTT
TRBJ1-2 - TRBV5-1 - CASSLSSQGGSYTF TGCGCCAGCAGCTTGAGTTCCCAGGGTGGAAGCTACACCTTC
TRBJ2-5 TRBD1 TRBV5-5 - CASSLRQGTFQETQYF TGTGCCAGCAGCTTACGACAGGGTACCTTCCAAGAGACCCAGTACTTC
TRBJ2-1 TRBD2 TRBV6-5 few CASWGAGEQFF TGTGCCAGCTGGGGAGCGGGGGAGCAGTTCTTC
TRBJ2-5 - TRBV10-3 - CAISKGEGETQYF TGTGCCATCAGTAAGGGGGAAGGGGAGACCCAGTACTTC
TRBJ1-5 - TRBV21-1 - CASSKTGDHSNQPQHF TGTGCCAGCAGCAAAACAGGAGACCATAGCAATCAGCCCCAGCATTTT
TRBJ2-1 TRBD2 TRBV29-1 once CSVWLAGGYNEQFF TGCAGCGTTTGGTTAGCGGGAGGATACAATGAGCAGTTCTTC
TRBJ1-2 - TRBV27 - CASSLSRLGGGHYGYTF TGTGCCAGCAGTTTATCGAGGTTGGGAGGCGGACACTATGGCTACACCTTC
TRBJ2-7 - TRBV6-5 - CASSYKFTAYEQYF TGTGCCAGCAGTTACAAGTTCACAGCCTACGAGCAGTACTTC
TRBJ2-7 TRBD2 TRBV27 few CASSLYGLAGTPPEQYF TGTGCCAGCAGTTTATACGGACTAGCGGGAACCCCTCCCGAGCAGTACTTC
TRBJ2-7 TRBD2 TRBV6-6 few CASSTGLGYEQYF TGTGCCAGCAGTACTGGACTAGGGTACGAGCAGTACTTC
TRBJ2-7 TRBD2 TRBV3-1/TRBV3-2 - CASSQGGLDLLGYEQYF TGTGCCAGCAGCCAAGGGGGACTAGACCTTCTTGGGTACGAGCAGTACTTC
TRBJ2-1 TRBD1 TRBV7-3 - CASSLTGDEQFF TGTGCCAGCAGCCTGACAGGGGATGAGCAGTTCTTC
TRBJ2-2 - TRBV4-3 - CASSQDSGNTGELFF TGCGCCAGCAGCCAAGACAGTGGGAACACCGGGGAGCTGTTTTTT
TRBJ1-4 - TRBV19 few CASSSSTGFVEKLFF TGTGCCAGTAGTTCTAGCACAGGGTTTGTCGAAAAACTGTTTTTT
TRBJ2-1 - TRBV7-8 - CASSHPSNEQFF TGTGCCAGCAGCCACCCTAGCAATGAGCAGTTCTTC
TRBJ1-4 - TRBV9 - CASSVATGYNEKLFF TGTGCCAGCAGCGTAGCCACAGGGTATAATGAAAAACTGTTTTTT
TRBJ1-5 TRBD1 TRBV19 - CASRTGPSPQHF TGTGCCAGTCGGACAGGACCCTCACCCCAGCATTTT
TRBJ2-2 TRBD2 TRBV28 - CAASGRTRTGELFF TGTGCCGCTAGCGGGAGGACGAGGACCGGGGAGCTGTTTTTT
TRBJ2-7 TRBD2 TRBV28 - CASSYLAGASEQYF TGTGCCAGCAGTTACCTAGCGGGTGCTTCCGAGCAGTACTTC
TRBJ1-5 - TRBV28 - CASISGNQPQHF TGTGCCAGCATCAGTGGCAATCAGCCCCAGCATTTT
TRBJ1-6 TRBD1 TRBV19 - CASSIDRTGVRNSPLHF TGTGCCAGTAGTATAGACCGGACAGGGGTGCGAAATTCACCCCTCCACTTT
TRBJ2-7 - TRBV19 - CASSSSGVYEQYF TGTGCCAGTAGTTCATCGGGGGTATACGAGCAGTACTTC
TRBJ1-4 TRBD1 TRBV27 - CASSNRTGFPTNEKLFF TGTGCCAGCAGCAACCGGACAGGCTTTCCAACTAATGAAAAACTGTTTTTT
TRBJ2-1 TRBD2 TRBV6-5 few CASSLAGNEQFF TGTGCCAGCAGTTTAGCGGGGAATGAGCAGTTCTTC
TRBJ2-7 TRBD2 TRBV5-3 - CARSPGRASGRSSSYEQYF TGTGCCAGAAGCCCCGGGCGGGCTAGCGGGAGGTCTAGCTCCTACGAGCAGTACTTC
TRBJ1-5 - TRBV6-2/TRBV6-3 many CASSSSLNSNQPQHF TGTGCCAGCAGTTCCAGTCTGAATAGCAATCAGCCCCAGCATTTT
TRBJ2-1 - TRBV19 - CASSIQGNEQFF TGTGCCAGTAGTATACAGGGCAATGAGCAGTTCTTC
TRBJ1-1 - TRBV12-3/TRBV12-4 - CAGQGAMDTEAFF TGTGCCGGCCAGGGTGCGATGGACACTGAAGCTTTCTTT
TRBJ1-1 - TRBV19 - CASSIGGVGTEAFF TGTGCCAGTAGTATCGGAGGGGTTGGTACTGAAGCTTTCTTT